Sequencing of this T cell receptor beta chain was carried out in a study of control samples from healthy donors and cancer patients (dated by TCRdb to about 2020). The receptor library was made with the immunoSEQ multiplex PCR assay. The table comes from immuneACCESS by way of TCRdb, which keeps in-frame sequences with V and J called. Part of the clones is missing from these tables; in studies checked, under half for an unresolved V gene and the rest for unknown reasons. This sample has approximately 160,000 clones in its table, and 94% of those were observed once. Of the sample, about 1.4% falls within the top ten clones. Details on this clone: It lacks a known antigen. The sample holds no much larger clone one base away, and base qualities are not on file.

This TCR was recovered from a woman aged 18 to 35 in good health. The sample comprised blood.

The CDR3 protein: CASGLVLTEGSYEQYF. The sequence in DNA is TGTGCTAGTGGTTTGGTACTAACGGAGGGATCCTACGAGCAGTACTTC. The chain uses TRBV12-5 and TRBJ2-7; TRBD2 might be the D gene, on 6 matching bases. From a lookup of the germline V gene, CDR1 and CDR2 are LGHNT and FRNRAP. Including cysteine and phenylalanine, the CDR3 has 16 amino acids. Just CDR3 DNA is preserved here, 48 bases in frame from base 1. V sheds 0 bases and J sheds 1 base, leaving 13 bases between their ends. With all but the CDR3 taken from the reference TRBV12-5 and TRBJ2-7 genes, the full variable domain is: DARVTQTPRHKVTEMGQEVTMRCQPILGHNTVFWYRQTMMQGLELLAYFRNRAPLDDSGMPKDRFSAEMPDATLATLKIQPSEPRDSAVYFCASGLVLTEGSYEQYFGPGTRLTVT.